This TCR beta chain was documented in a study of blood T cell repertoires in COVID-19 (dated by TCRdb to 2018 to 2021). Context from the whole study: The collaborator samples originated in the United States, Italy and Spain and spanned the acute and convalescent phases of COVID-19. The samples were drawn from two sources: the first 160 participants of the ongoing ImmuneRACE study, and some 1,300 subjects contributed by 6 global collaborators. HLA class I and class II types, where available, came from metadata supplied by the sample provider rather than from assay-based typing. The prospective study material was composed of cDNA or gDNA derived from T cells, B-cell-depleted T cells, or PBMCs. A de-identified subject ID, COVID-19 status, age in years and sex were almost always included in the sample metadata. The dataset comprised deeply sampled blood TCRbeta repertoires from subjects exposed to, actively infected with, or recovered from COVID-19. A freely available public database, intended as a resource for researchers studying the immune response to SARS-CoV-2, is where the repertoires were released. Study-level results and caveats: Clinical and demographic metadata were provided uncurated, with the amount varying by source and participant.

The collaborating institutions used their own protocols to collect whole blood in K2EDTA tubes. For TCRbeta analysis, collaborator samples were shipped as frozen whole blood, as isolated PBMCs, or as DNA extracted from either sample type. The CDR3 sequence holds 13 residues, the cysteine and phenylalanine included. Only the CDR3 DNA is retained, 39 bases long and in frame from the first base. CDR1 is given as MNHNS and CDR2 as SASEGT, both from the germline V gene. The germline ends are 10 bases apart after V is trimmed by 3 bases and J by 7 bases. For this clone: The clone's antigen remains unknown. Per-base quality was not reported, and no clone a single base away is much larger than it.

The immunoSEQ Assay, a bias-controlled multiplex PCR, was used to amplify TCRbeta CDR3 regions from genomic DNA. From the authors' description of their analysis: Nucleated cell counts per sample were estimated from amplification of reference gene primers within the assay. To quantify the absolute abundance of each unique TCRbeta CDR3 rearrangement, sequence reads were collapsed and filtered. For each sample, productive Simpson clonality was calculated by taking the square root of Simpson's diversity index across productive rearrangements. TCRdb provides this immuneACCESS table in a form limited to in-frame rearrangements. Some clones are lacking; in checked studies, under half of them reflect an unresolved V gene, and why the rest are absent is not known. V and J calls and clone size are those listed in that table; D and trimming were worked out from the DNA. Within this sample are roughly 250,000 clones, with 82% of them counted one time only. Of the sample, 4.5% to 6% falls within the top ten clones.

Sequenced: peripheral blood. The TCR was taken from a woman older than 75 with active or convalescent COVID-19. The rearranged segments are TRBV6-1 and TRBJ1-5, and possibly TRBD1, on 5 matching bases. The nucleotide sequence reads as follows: TGTGCCAGCAGTGATTGGGGCCGGCAGCCCCAGCATTTT. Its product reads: CASSDWGRQPQHF.